This is a list of T cell receptor beta chains from one sample in a study of T cell clonotyping in hematopoietic cell transplantation. Here immunoSEQ multiplex PCR was the method, and the copy in TCRdb shows in-frame clones only, minus some. Counted here are about 21,000 clones, under 90% occurring once; the ten biggest clones make up about 3.7%. Sequencing was performed on peripheral blood mononuclear cells, taken before stem cell transplant. The receptors originated from a young man with biphenotypic leukemia. Some clones in this sample may be carry-over from other donors' samples. Each CDR3 is given with its conserved first and last residue. D genes are given only for firm matches. A clone size is listed for some rows: how often the clone was seen (once, few, many), or a class if it is expanded.

clone size | J gene | V gene | D gene | CDR3 length | CDR3 DNA | CDR3 protein
few | TRBJ1-2 | TRBV29-1 | NA | 15 | TGCAGCGTTGAAGATCTTGGGACTGACGCCTATGGCTACACCTTC | CSVEDLGTDAYGYTF
once | TRBJ2-3 | TRBV27 | NA | 14 | TGTGCCAGCAGTTTCTTGGGGTCTTACGATACGCAGTATTTT | CASSFLGSYDTQYF
NA | TRBJ1-5 | TRBV12-5 | NA | 14 | TGTGCTAGTGGTTTGATGGGGGCGGATCAGCCCCAGCATTTT | CASGLMGADQPQHF
NA | TRBJ2-7 | TRBV4-1 | NA | 14 | TGCGCCAGCAGCCAATGGCTAGAAGGCTACGAGCAGTACTTC | CASSQWLEGYEQYF
NA | TRBJ2-7 | TRBV7-9 | TRBD2 | 15 | TGTGCCAGCAGCTTAGGTCGGCGGGAGAACCACGAGCAGTACTTC | CASSLGRRENHEQYF
once | TRBJ2-3 | TRBV10-3 | TRBD2 | 16 | TGTGCCATCACCGCAGCGGGGGGGGGACTGGTGCATACGCAGTATTTT | CAITAAGGGLVHTQYF
once | TRBJ1-2 | TRBV4-2 | TRBD1 | 15 | TGTGCCAGCAGCCGGGACAGGGCGTCTAACTATGGCTACACCTTC | CASSRDRASNYGYTF
NA | TRBJ1-1 | TRBV2 | NA | 12 | TGTGCCAGCAGTTACAGCCTCACTGAAGCTTTCTTT | CASSYSLTEAFF
NA | TRBJ1-4 | TRBV29-1 | NA | 15 | TGCAGCGTTGAACCCTTGTCAGCAACTAATGAAAAACTGTTTTTT | CSVEPLSATNEKLFF
NA | TRBJ1-5 | TRBV6-1 | TRBD1 | 15 | TGTGCCAGCATGGGACAGGTCGGTAGCAATCAGCCCCAGCATTTT | CASMGQVGSNQPQHF
NA | TRBJ1-2 | TRBV5-6 | TRBD1 | 16 | TGTGCCAGCAGCCCACCCCCCGGACAGGGGCTTTATGGCTACACCTTC | CASSPPPGQGLYGYTF
NA | TRBJ2-2 | TRBV5-1 | NA | 16 | TGCGCCAGCAGCTCCGCGGGGGCCCTAAACACCGGGGAGCTGTTTTTT | CASSSAGALNTGELFF
NA | TRBJ2-4 | TRBV7-2 | NA | 13 | TGTGCCAGCAGCTTAGGTTCGTTCGAGACCCCCGACTTC | CASSLGSFETPDF
few | TRBJ2-5 | TRBV4-3 | NA | 17 | TGCGCCAGCAGCCAAGACGTACCAGGCGGTGGACGAGAGACCCAGTACTTC | CASSQDVPGGGRETQYF
NA | TRBJ2-3 | TRBV2 | NA | 14 | TGTGCCAGCAGTGAGGGGGCATTCACAGATACGCAGTATTTT | CASSEGAFTDTQYF
NA | TRBJ1-4 | TRBV28 | NA | 12 | TGTGCCAGCAGTGGGGGGAATGAAAAACTGTTTTTT | CASSGGNEKLFF
once | TRBJ2-2 | TRBV7-9 | NA | 15 | TGTGCCAGAGGCAGCTACCTCCCGAACACCGGGGAGCTGTTTTTT | CARGSYLPNTGELFF
NA | TRBJ2-3 | TRBV20-1 | NA | 11 | TGCAGTGTTGTTTGGGCAGATACGCAGTATTTT | CSVVWADTQYF
NA | TRBJ2-2 | TRBV2 | TRBD1 | 15 | TGTGCCAGCAGTGGGACAGGGGGCATGGCGGGGGAGCTGTTTTTT | CASSGTGGMAGELFF
NA | TRBJ2-7 | TRBV29-1 | NA | 11 | TGCAGCGCCGGGACAAGTACCGAGCAGTACTTC | CSAGTSTEQYF
NA | TRBJ1-2 | TRBV6-5 | NA | 14 | TGTGCCAGCAGCCGTGACACCCGAGGTAATGGCTACACCTTC | CASSRDTRGNGYTF
NA | TRBJ2-6 | TRBV15 | NA | 16 | TGTGCCACCAGCAGAGCCCACAGCTCTGGGGCCAACGTCCTGACTTTC | CATSRAHSSGANVLTF
NA | TRBJ1-2 | TRBV2 | NA | 13 | TGTGCCAGCAGGAAAGGGGGGGTGTGGGGCTACACCTTC | CASRKGGVWGYTF
NA | TRBJ1-1 | TRBV6-5 | NA | 15 | TGTGCCAGCAGTTACTCAGACAGATTGAACACTGAAGCTTTCTTT | CASSYSDRLNTEAFF
NA | TRBJ1-1 | TRBV5-1 | NA | 16 | TGCGCCAGCAGCTTGAGGATGGGTTCGATGAACACTGAAGCTTTCTTT | CASSLRMGSMNTEAFF
NA | TRBJ2-1 | TRBV9 | NA | 15 | TGTGCCAGCAGCGTAGATAGCGGAGGTCCCAATGAGCAGTTCTTC | CASSVDSGGPNEQFF
NA | TRBJ1-5 | TRBV18 | NA | 14 | TGTGCCAGCTCCCCGTACAGGGACGAGCAGCCCCAGCATTTT | CASSPYRDEQPQHF
NA | TRBJ1-1 | TRBV11-1 | NA | 13 | TGTGCCAGCAGCCCGAGAGGGGGGGGCCGAGCTTTCTTT | CASSPRGGGRAFF